The TCR beta chain described here comes from a study of control samples from healthy donors and cancer patients. The data were produced by immunoSEQ multiplex PCR, yet TCRdb's version contains in-frame clones alone and is incomplete. The table includes some 120,000 clones, approximately 90% detected once. This CDR3 is 15 amino acids long. Germline V gene lookup returns CDR1 SGHAT and CDR2 FQNNGV. J was trimmed by 1 base and V by 5 bases; bases with no gene match: 3. The sample was blood. The sequence came from a man between 18 and 35 years old in good health. The rearrangement links TRBV11-2 to TRBJ2-5; 11 nucleotides agree with TRBD2. CDR3: CASSLGLAAQETQYF. CDR3 in DNA: TGTGCCAGCAGCCTGGGACTAGCGGCCCAAGAGACCCAGTACTTC.